These T cell receptor beta chains were read from a single sample in a study of T cell responses to AZD1222 COVID-19 vaccine. The method was immunoSEQ multiplex PCR; TCRdb's version includes in-frame clones alone and lacks a portion of them. Here the sample spans roughly 150,000 clones, approximately 90% being singletons. The sequencing here drew on peripheral blood, taken on day 0 of AZD1222 vaccination. The origin of the receptors is an adult in good health. Each CDR3 is given with its conserved first and last residue. A D gene is named only where the DNA matches it firmly. A clone size is listed for some rows: how often the clone was seen (once, few, many), or a class if it is expanded.

clone size	V gene	J gene	D gene	CDR3 protein	CDR3 DNA
few	TRBV5-4	TRBJ2-7	NA	CASSLALDYEQYF	TGTGCCAGCAGCTTGGCACTGGACTACGAGCAGTACTTC
NA	TRBV27	TRBJ2-7	TRBD1	CASSPSTGALTYEQYF	TGTGCCAGCAGCCCTTCGACAGGGGCCCTCACCTACGAGCAGTACTTC
NA	TRBV11-2	TRBJ2-7	NA	CASSLVGQAYEQYF	TGTGCCAGCAGCCTAGTGGGTCAAGCCTACGAGCAGTACTTC
NA	TRBV11-2	TRBJ2-3	NA	CASSMGLGFGTDTQYF	TGTGCCAGCAGTATGGGTCTGGGTTTTGGCACAGATACGCAGTATTTT
NA	TRBV7-8	TRBJ1-5	TRBD1	CASSLYPDRSYSNQPQHF	TGTGCCAGCAGCTTATATCCGGACAGGAGTTATAGCAATCAGCCCCAGCATTTT
NA	TRBV6-5	TRBJ2-6	NA	CASSIVAAGANVLTF	TGTGCCAGCAGTATAGTAGCGGCTGGGGCCAACGTCCTGACTTTC
NA	TRBV7-7	TRBJ2-1	TRBD1	CASSTGTGWHNEQFF	TGTGCCAGCAGCACCGGGACAGGCTGGCACAATGAGCAGTTCTTC
once	TRBV27	TRBJ2-1	TRBD2	CASSRDYNYNEQFF	TGTGCCAGCAGCCGGGACTACAACTACAATGAGCAGTTCTTC
NA	TRBV11-1	TRBJ2-7	NA	CASSFTAFYEQYF	TGTGCCAGCAGCTTTACAGCTTTCTACGAGCAGTACTTC
NA	TRBV11-1	TRBJ1-1	NA	CASSRESAEAFF	TGTGCCAGCAGCAGAGAAAGCGCTGAAGCTTTCTTT
NA	TRBV7-9	TRBJ2-7	TRBD2	CASTLAGGPGEQYF	TGTGCCAGCACCCTAGCGGGAGGGCCTGGCGAGCAGTACTTC
NA	TRBV12-3/TRBV12-4	TRBJ1-2	NA	CASSLRQVGGYTF	TGTGCCAGCAGTTTGAGACAAGTGGGCGGTTACACCTTC
NA	TRBV5-4	TRBJ1-1	TRBD1	CASSLTGFEAFF	TGTGCCAGCAGCCTGACAGGGTTTGAAGCTTTCTTT
NA	TRBV11-2	TRBJ2-1	TRBD2	CASSLATSGRRNEQFF	TGTGCCAGCAGCTTAGCAACTAGCGGGAGGCGGAATGAGCAGTTCTTC
once	TRBV12-3/TRBV12-4	TRBJ2-3	NA	CASNPRGDVAQYF	TGTGCCAGCAATCCCCGCGGTGACGTGGCGCAGTATTTT
NA	TRBV5-4	TRBJ1-1	NA	CASSYPGTVDTEAFF	TGTGCCAGCAGTTACCCCGGGACCGTTGACACTGAAGCTTTCTTT
NA	TRBV5-5	TRBJ2-7	NA	CASSFADVVQYF	TGTGCCAGCAGCTTTGCTGACGTCGTGCAGTACTTC
NA	TRBV5-1	TRBJ2-7	NA	CASSPGRISGSYEQYF	TGCGCCAGCAGCCCGGGGAGGATTTCGGGCTCCTACGAGCAGTACTTC
NA	TRBV5-1	TRBJ1-5	NA	CASSLAGLVNQPQHF	TGCGCCAGCAGCTTGGCGGGTCTCGTCAATCAGCCCCAGCATTTT
NA	TRBV4-2	TRBJ1-1	NA	CASSQDFGGRKVLNTEAFF	TGTGCCAGCAGCCAAGATTTTGGTGGAAGGAAAGTTCTGAACACTGAAGCTTTCTTT
medium-sized	TRBV10-3	TRBJ2-2	TRBD1	CAITQGQANTGELFF	TGTGCCATCACCCAGGGACAGGCGAACACCGGGGAGCTGTTTTTT
NA	TRBV21-1	TRBJ1-1	NA	CASSRPDREAFF	TGTGCCAGCAGCAGACCGGACAGGGAGGCTTTCTTT
NA	TRBV3-1/TRBV3-2	TRBJ1-5	NA	CASSQSAGISNQPQHF	TGTGCCAGCAGCCAAAGCGCAGGGATTAGCAATCAGCCCCAGCATTTT
NA	TRBV11-2	TRBJ2-7	NA	CASSLDLARPYEQYF	TGTGCCAGCAGCTTAGATCTAGCGAGACCCTACGAGCAGTACTTC
NA	TRBV5-6	TRBJ2-2	NA	CASNPRVGSGELFF	TGTGCCAGCAACCCCCGGGTCGGGTCGGGGGAGCTGTTTTTT
NA	TRBV2	TRBJ2-7	TRBD1	CASSGVGTGAYEQYF	TGTGCCAGCAGTGGGGTTGGGACAGGGGCCTACGAGCAGTACTTC
NA	TRBV4-1	TRBJ1-2	NA	CASSHPTGIGGYTF	TGCGCCAGCAGCCATCCTACAGGGATCGGGGGCTACACCTTC
NA	TRBV5-4	TRBJ1-3	NA	CASSLGPFNSGNTIYF	TGTGCCAGCAGCTTGGGACCCTTTAATTCTGGAAACACCATATATTTT
NA	TRBV21-1	TRBJ2-3	NA	CASSKGPPVSVLTDTQYF	TGTGCCAGCAGCAAAGGGCCCCCGGTGAGCGTCTTAACAGATACGCAGTATTTT
NA	TRBV12-3/TRBV12-4	TRBJ2-5	NA	CASSLPGETQYF	TGTGCCAGCAGTTTACCTGGAGAGACCCAGTACTTC
NA	TRBV20-1	TRBJ2-1	NA	CSAATTHEQFF	TGCAGTGCTGCGACTACCCATGAGCAGTTCTTC
NA	TRBV5-1	TRBJ2-5	NA	CASSLGTVTKETQYF	TGCGCCAGCAGCTTGGGGACAGTAACAAAAGAGACCCAGTACTTC
NA	TRBV18	TRBJ2-2	TRBD1	CASSPPNPGGAGELFF	TGTGCCAGCTCACCTCCAAATCCAGGGGGCGCGGGGGAGCTGTTTTTT